A selection of T cell receptor beta chains follows, all from one sample in a study of technical replicates of blood from a handful of donors. The method was immunoSEQ multiplex PCR; TCRdb's version includes in-frame clones alone and lacks a portion of them. The sample consists of about 80,000 clones, 90% to 95% of them appearing once. The sequencing sample was made of T cells isolated from PBMCs. The receptor set was obtained from a human donor in good health. The conserved cysteine and the conserved F or W are not part of the CDR3 here. A D gene is named only where the DNA matches it firmly. The size entry is marked missing in some rows and otherwise reads once, few, many or a size class.

ASSGSFSGPSNYEQY TRBJ2-7 . TRBD2 TRBV28
ASSFTSGDRDEQF TRBJ2-1 . TRBD2 TRBV7-2
ATLRGPTGGAF TRBJ1-1 . TRBD1 TRBV28
ASSGGRVYNEQF TRBJ2-1 . TRBD2 TRBV2
ASSSGQGGYGYT TRBJ1-2 . TRBD1 TRBV9
ASSLGGGLNTEAF TRBJ1-1 few TRBD1 TRBV5-1
ASTLLTGDMNTEAF TRBJ1-1 . TRBD1 TRBV6-6
ASIGTGYGYT TRBJ1-2 once TRBD1 TRBV19
ASTILAGSTGELF TRBJ2-2 . TRBD2 TRBV27
ASSVIGGANTEAF TRBJ1-1 . . TRBV9
ASIRQGATEAF TRBJ1-1 . TRBD1 TRBV19
ASSPGLAGTDEQF TRBJ2-1 . TRBD2 TRBV27
ASSQRSAGTGELF TRBJ2-2 . . TRBV6-5
ASSLGGPYEQY TRBJ2-7 . . TRBV5-6
SGESPGSVYGYT TRBJ1-2 . . TRBV29-1
ASSYSVGGPLGQF TRBJ2-1 . . TRBV6-5
ASSQGWGRGTEAF TRBJ1-1 . . TRBV23-1
ASSAGLAVSYEQY TRBJ2-7 . TRBD2 TRBV5-4
ASSNSQRTTLNTQY TRBJ2-3 once . TRBV19
ASSHPPGGNYGYT TRBJ1-2 . . TRBV4-1
ASSGPLAANTGELF TRBJ2-2 . TRBD2 TRBV5-6
AWSSGTAFEAF TRBJ1-1 few TRBD1 TRBV30
ASSYWGSGRAGEQF TRBJ2-1 . TRBD2 TRBV6-5
ASSGGGGSGANVLT TRBJ2-6 . . TRBV7-3
ASGRRTVNTEAF TRBJ1-1 . . TRBV12-5
ASSLDSVQVVSYEQY TRBJ2-7 . . TRBV7-8
ASSEYKQGPGYT TRBJ1-2 . TRBD1 TRBV25-1
ASSFSPGTAYNEAF TRBJ1-1 . TRBD1 TRBV9
ASSWGLGDYGYT TRBJ1-2 . . TRBV27
ASSVGTSGAWEQY TRBJ2-7 . TRBD2 TRBV9
ASSASGEAF TRBJ1-1 few . TRBV10-2
ASSGASGRPDTQY TRBJ2-3 . TRBD2 TRBV2
ASQRGTEAF TRBJ1-1 . . TRBV6-5
ASSPLGLAGPGTYEQY TRBJ2-7 . TRBD2 TRBV4-1
ASSLKWGLAVPGELF TRBJ2-2 . TRBD2 TRBV7-3
ASSFGLSTDTQY TRBJ2-3 . . TRBV5-8
ASSSSRGGKLF TRBJ1-4 . . TRBV2
ASSHLAGGLAYNEQF TRBJ2-1 . TRBD2 TRBV4-1
ASSYSGVGYT TRBJ1-2 . . TRBV6-5
ASSRERELDNEQF TRBJ2-1 . TRBD2 TRBV5-4
ASSPGQLGYGYT TRBJ1-2 . . TRBV28
ASSSLIERGRLTEAF TRBJ1-1 . TRBD1 TRBV7-3
ATSSGGASEQY TRBJ2-7 . TRBD2 TRBV19
ASSLVGAGEGNEQF TRBJ2-1 . TRBD2 TRBV11-3
ASSLGNRGGIQETQY TRBJ2-5 . TRBD1 TRBV7-2
AWKEQGYGYT TRBJ1-2 once . TRBV30
AISGSGRPSSYEQY TRBJ2-7 . . TRBV10-3
ASSSPLDSHLQPQH TRBJ1-5 . . TRBV7-9
ASSHVGGSTYEQY TRBJ2-7 once . TRBV4-3
ASSDRGYNEKLF TRBJ1-4 . TRBD1 TRBV19
AWSPQGYEQY TRBJ2-7 . TRBD1 TRBV30
ASSPSVNTEAF TRBJ1-1 . . TRBV18
AWSVGVSGNTIY TRBJ1-3 . . TRBV30
ASSLGSVRFNEAF TRBJ1-1 . . TRBV11-2
ASSPTGADEQF TRBJ2-1 once TRBD1 TRBV9
AISGTPGQHQPQH TRBJ1-5 . . TRBV10-3
ASRGTGGLHEKLF TRBJ1-4 . TRBD1 TRBV6-5
ASRLAETYEQY TRBJ2-7 . TRBD2 TRBV6-5
ASSRAGGGLYEQY TRBJ2-7 . TRBD2 TRBV14